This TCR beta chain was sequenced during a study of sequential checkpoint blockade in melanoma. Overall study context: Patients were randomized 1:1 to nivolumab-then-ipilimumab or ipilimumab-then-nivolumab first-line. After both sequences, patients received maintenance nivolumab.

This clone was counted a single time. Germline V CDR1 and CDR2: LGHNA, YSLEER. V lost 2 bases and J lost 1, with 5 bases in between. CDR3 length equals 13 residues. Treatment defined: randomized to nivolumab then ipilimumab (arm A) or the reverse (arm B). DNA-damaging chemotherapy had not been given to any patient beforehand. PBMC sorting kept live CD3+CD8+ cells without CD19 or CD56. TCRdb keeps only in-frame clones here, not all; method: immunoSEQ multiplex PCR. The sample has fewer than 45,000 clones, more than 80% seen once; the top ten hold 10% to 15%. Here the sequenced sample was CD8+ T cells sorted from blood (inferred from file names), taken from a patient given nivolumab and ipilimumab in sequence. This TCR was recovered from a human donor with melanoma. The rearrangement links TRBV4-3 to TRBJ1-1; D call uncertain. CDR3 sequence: CASSQYKNTEAFF. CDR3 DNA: TGCGCCAGCAGCCAATACAAGAACACTGAAGCTTTCTTT.